Listed below are T cell receptor beta chains from one sample, sequenced in a study of circulating CD8 cells and anti-PD-1 response in melanoma. TCRdb ran MiXCR on the reads and lists one entry per CDR3 protein. The sample carries over a thousand distinct CDR3 sequences, 10% recorded once. The source was CD8+ T cells from PBMCs, collected at baseline or after one month of anti-PD-1 therapy (not recorded which). These TCRs come from a human donor with melanoma. CDR3s include the opening cysteine and the closing phenylalanine or tryptophan. D genes are given only for firm matches. Only part of the rows carry a size: once, few, many, or a class if the clone is expanded.

cdr3_nt,cdr3_aa,j_call,clone_size,d_call,v_call
TGTGCCAGCAGCTCCCTAGGACAGGGGGCTAAGGATGAGCAGTTCTTC,CASSSLGQGAKDEQFF,TRBJ2-1,medium-sized,TRBD1,TRBV7-9
TGCGCCAGCAGCCGTAACGGGGCCGACAATGAGCAGTTCTTC,CASSRNGADNEQFF,TRBJ2-1,medium-sized,-,TRBV4-3
TGTGCCAGTCGACTGGGCAATCAGCCCCAGCATTTT,CASRLGNQPQHF,TRBJ1-5,large,-,TRBV19
TGTGCCAGCAGTTTCCCCGCAGGGGGCAATGAGCAGTTCTTC,CASSFPAGGNEQFF,TRBJ2-1,medium-sized,TRBD1,TRBV11-3
TGTGTCAGCAGTTCTCGGATGGGGCTTAGTGAAGCTTTCTTT,CVSSSRMGLSEAFF,TRBJ1-1,medium-sized,-,TRBV27
TGTGCCAGCGCCCTAGCGGGGGGTTCAGATACGCAGTATTTT,CASALAGGSDTQYF,TRBJ2-3,medium-sized,TRBD2,TRBV27
TGTGCCAGTAGTATTTACTTAGGGTCTATGAACACTGAAGCTTTCTTT,CASSIYLGSMNTEAFF,TRBJ1-1,medium-sized,-,TRBV19
TGTGCCAGCAGCTTCAGGGGAACCTACGAGCAGTACTTC,CASSFRGTYEQYF,TRBJ2-7,medium-sized,-,TRBV5-4
TGTGCCAGCAGTTCCACAGGCGATAATGAAAAACTGTTTTTT,CASSSTGDNEKLFF,TRBJ1-4,-,-,TRBV28
TGTGCCAGCTCACCACCGCTAGCGTGGGACGAGCAGTACTTC,CASSPPLAWDEQYF,TRBJ2-7,medium-sized,-,TRBV18
TGTGCCAGCAGTTTATCAGCGGGGTCGAACACTGAAGCTTTCTTT,CASSLSAGSNTEAFF,TRBJ1-1,large,-,TRBV27
TGTGCCAGCAGTTTACCCCCCGAGGCGGCTTTCTTT,CASSLPPEAAFF,TRBJ1-1,large,-,TRBV12-3/TRBV12-4
TGTGCCGGTTTAGAGGGACTGAGCACCTACAATGAGCAGTTCTTC,CAGLEGLSTYNEQFF,TRBJ2-1,few,-,TRBV5-5
TGTGCCAGCAGTTTAGTACAGGGGGCAGGTTCACCCCTCCACTTT,CASSLVQGAGSPLHF,TRBJ1-6,-,TRBD1,TRBV27
TGTGCCAGTAGTCTAACAGCCGGGACAGGGTATTCTGGTGAGCAGTTCTTC,CASSLTAGTGYSGEQFF,TRBJ2-1,medium-sized,TRBD1,TRBV19
TGTGCCAGCAGTTATATCAGGGAAATGAGTGGCTACACCTTC,CASSYIREMSGYTF,TRBJ1-2,medium-sized,-,TRBV12-3/TRBV12-4
TGTGCCAGCAGCTTAGGGGGCATCGGCACCTACGAGCAGTACTTC,CASSLGGIGTYEQYF,TRBJ2-7,-,-,TRBV11-3
TGTGCCAGCGGCGCCGGCGGCTTCTACAATGAGCAGTTCTTC,CASGAGGFYNEQFF,TRBJ2-1,-,-,TRBV5-6
TGTGCCTGCAGTGAGGGTTGGGGCGGTTCCTACAATGAGCAGTTCTTC,CACSEGWGGSYNEQFF,TRBJ2-1,medium-sized,-,TRBV13
TGTGCCAGTAGTATAGTTCTAGCGGGGGCTTACACAGATACGCAGTATTTT,CASSIVLAGAYTDTQYF,TRBJ2-3,medium-sized,TRBD2,TRBV19
TGCGCCAGCAGCCGAGGACAGGAATCCTACGAGCAGTACTTC,CASSRGQESYEQYF,TRBJ2-7,medium-sized,TRBD1,TRBV4-1
TGTGCCAGTAGTATAGGAAGATGGACAGAGCAGTACTTC,CASSIGRWTEQYF,TRBJ2-7,medium-sized,-,TRBV19
TGTGCCAGCAGCCACCCTAAACGGGGGATGAGTGGGACCGGGGAGCTGTTTTTT,CASSHPKRGMSGTGELFF,TRBJ2-2,medium-sized,-,TRBV4-2
TGTGCCAGCAGTCCAGGGGGGGGGAATGAGCAGTTCTTC,CASSPGGGNEQFF,TRBJ2-1,few,-,TRBV12-3/TRBV12-4
TGTGCCAGTAGTGTCGGGAACACTGAAGCTTTCTTT,CASSVGNTEAFF,TRBJ1-1,medium-sized,-,TRBV19
TGTGCCAGTAGTATAGATGGAGGAAACACTGAAGCTTTCTTT,CASSIDGGNTEAFF,TRBJ1-1,medium-sized,-,TRBV19
TGTGCCAGCAGCTTAGCGCGATCCTACGAGCAGTACTTC,CASSLARSYEQYF,TRBJ2-7,few,-,TRBV7-8
TGTGCCAGCAGTGACCATAGGGGAGAGACCCAGTACTTC,CASSDHRGETQYF,TRBJ2-5,large,-,TRBV2
TGTGCCAGCAAAACCTACAATGAGCAGTTCTTC,CASKTYNEQFF,TRBJ2-1,medium-sized,-,TRBV27
TGTGCCAGCAGTTTTATTTACAATGAGCAGTTCTTC,CASSFIYNEQFF,TRBJ2-1,large,-,TRBV12-3/TRBV12-4
TGTGCCAGCAGCTTATTCCCTCAAATCGGGAATTCACCCCTCCACTTT,CASSLFPQIGNSPLHF,TRBJ1-6,large,-,TRBV7-3
TGTGCCAGTAGTCCAGGGACTGTGTACGAGCAGTACTTC,CASSPGTVYEQYF,TRBJ2-7,-,-,TRBV19
TGTGCCAGCAGCATCAACCACGAGCAGTACTTC,CASSINHEQYF,TRBJ2-7,medium-sized,-,TRBV7-2
TGTGCCAGCAGTTTAGTCCCCAGCGGTAGCTCCTACAATGAGCAGTTCTTC,CASSLVPSGSSYNEQFF,TRBJ2-1,medium-sized,-,TRBV28
TGTGCCAGCAGCTTAGAGGTGACCGGGGAGCTGTTTTTT,CASSLEVTGELFF,TRBJ2-2,medium-sized,-,TRBV11-3
TGTGCCAGCATGGTGTTTGGGGAAGGGCGCACCGGGGAGCTGTTTTTT,CASMVFGEGRTGELFF,TRBJ2-2,medium-sized,-,TRBV21-1
TGTGCCAGCAGCTTAGCGGATTTGTCGCAGTACAATGAGCAGTTCTTC,CASSLADLSQYNEQFF,TRBJ2-1,medium-sized,-,TRBV11-1
TGCGCCAGCAGCTCCCGACAGGGTCCTAATGAAAAACTGTTTTTT,CASSSRQGPNEKLFF,TRBJ1-4,medium-sized,TRBD1,TRBV5-1
TGTGCCAGCCAGTTCAGCCCGGGAGACCCCCAAGAGACCCAGTACTTC,CASQFSPGDPQETQYF,TRBJ2-5,medium-sized,-,TRBV2
TGCAGTGCTAGAGGACAGGGATCCTACGAGCAGTACTTC,CSARGQGSYEQYF,TRBJ2-7,medium-sized,TRBD1,TRBV20-1
TGTGCCAGCAGCCCGAACACGAACCCCGTTTTCGAGCAGTACTTC,CASSPNTNPVFEQYF,TRBJ2-7,medium-sized,-,TRBV5-5
TGTGCCAGCAGCCCTTATTCCGCCTCCTACGAGCAGTACTTC,CASSPYSASYEQYF,TRBJ2-7,medium-sized,-,TRBV9
TGTGCCAGCAGCGCTTACTCTAGTTCCTACGAGCAGTACTTC,CASSAYSSSYEQYF,TRBJ2-7,medium-sized,-,TRBV9
TGTGCCAGTACCTCATCCGGGACAGCAAATCAGCCCCAGCATTTT,CASTSSGTANQPQHF,TRBJ1-5,medium-sized,TRBD1,TRBV19
TGCGCCAGCAGCCAAGGCACCCTGACGGGGGGTGGCTACACCTTC,CASSQGTLTGGGYTF,TRBJ1-2,medium-sized,-,TRBV4-3
TGTGCCAGTAGTATAGTTTTCGGGACAGGGGCGGGAATGAACACTGAAGCTTTCTTT,CASSIVFGTGAGMNTEAFF,TRBJ1-1,-,TRBD1,TRBV19
TGTGCCACCAGTGATAGCGGGTCATACAATGAGCAGTTCTTC,CATSDSGSYNEQFF,TRBJ2-1,medium-sized,-,TRBV24-1
TGTGCCAGTCAATCGGGGGGCGGCGGTCAGCCCCAGCATTTT,CASQSGGGGQPQHF,TRBJ1-5,medium-sized,-,TRBV19
TGTGCCAGCAGCTTAGCCCTAGGACAGTACTCCTACAATGAGCAGTTCTTC,CASSLALGQYSYNEQFF,TRBJ2-1,hyperexpanded,-,TRBV7-2
TGTGCCAGCAGTGACCCGGATTATGGAGGGGAGACCCAGTACTTC,CASSDPDYGGETQYF,TRBJ2-5,large,-,TRBV2
TGTGCCAGCAGTTTTTCCGGGGGCACAGATACGCAGTATTTT,CASSFSGGTDTQYF,TRBJ2-3,large,-,TRBV27
TGTGCCAGCAGTGTATCTATCCAGGACATAGAGACCCAGTACTTC,CASSVSIQDIETQYF,TRBJ2-5,medium-sized,-,TRBV25-1
TGTGCCAGTAATCGGGACGGACTGAACACTGAAGCTTTCTTT,CASNRDGLNTEAFF,TRBJ1-1,medium-sized,-,TRBV19
TGTGCCAGCAGCCTCGACCGCTCAGATACGCAGTATTTT,CASSLDRSDTQYF,TRBJ2-3,large,-,TRBV5-5
TGTGCCAGCAGTTACTCCCACTCAATGTCCCGATTTAGCTCCTACGAGCAGTACTTC,CASSYSHSMSRFSSYEQYF,TRBJ2-7,-,-,TRBV6-6
TGTGCCAGCAGCGCTTGGGACAGAGATGAAGCTTTCTTT,CASSAWDRDEAFF,TRBJ1-1,medium-sized,TRBD1,TRBV9
TGTGCCAGGACTGCTTGGGGGGCGCCTTACCAAGAGACCCAGTACTTC,CARTAWGAPYQETQYF,TRBJ2-5,medium-sized,-,TRBV19